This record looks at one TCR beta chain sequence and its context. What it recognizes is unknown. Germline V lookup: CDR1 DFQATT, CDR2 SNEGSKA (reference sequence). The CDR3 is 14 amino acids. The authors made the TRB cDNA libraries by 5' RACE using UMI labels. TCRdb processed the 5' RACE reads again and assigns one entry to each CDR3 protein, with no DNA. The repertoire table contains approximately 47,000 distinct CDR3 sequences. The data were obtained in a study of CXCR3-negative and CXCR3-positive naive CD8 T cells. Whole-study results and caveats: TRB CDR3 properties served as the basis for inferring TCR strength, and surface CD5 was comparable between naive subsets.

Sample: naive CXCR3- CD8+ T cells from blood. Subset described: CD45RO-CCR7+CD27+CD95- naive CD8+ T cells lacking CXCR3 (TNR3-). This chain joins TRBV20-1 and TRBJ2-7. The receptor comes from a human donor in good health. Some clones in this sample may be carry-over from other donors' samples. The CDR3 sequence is CSARDRRGYYEQYF.